Reported below is one T cell receptor beta chain. This clone has more than one count but fewer than ten. It has no known antigen specificity. No per-base quality is available; no much larger clone lies one base away. The germline ends are 4 bases apart after V is trimmed by 3 bases and J by 0 bases. Including the terminal cysteine and phenylalanine, the CDR3 comprises 13 residues. Only CDR3 DNA is held: 39 bases, read in frame from base 1. CDR1 SGHVS and CDR2 FQNEAQ are derived from the germline V gene. The data were taken from a study of OX40 agonist ivuxolimab in advanced cancers. General notes on the study: Ivuxolimab was an agonistic, fully human IgG2 monoclonal antibody directed against OX40 (CD134), a costimulatory receptor. Intravenous ivuxolimab was administered to patients every 2 weeks at six dose levels: 0.01, 0.1, 0.3, 1.5, 3 and 10 mg/kg. Among the approximately 50 dose-escalation patients, around 20 had hepatocellular carcinoma, some 15 melanoma, 9 renal cell carcinoma and 9 head and neck cancer. In the dose-escalation cohort, roughly 80% of patients were male, and the mean age was roughly 60 years, with a range of about 20 to 90. Patients were allowed to have had prior anti-PD-1, anti-PD-L1 or anti-CTLA-4 therapy, and around 40% of the dose-escalation patients had previously received checkpoint inhibitors. Partial responses were achieved by three dose-escalation patients, of whom one had hepatocellular carcinoma and two had cutaneous melanoma. The purpose of peripheral TCRbeta sequencing was to test whether ivuxolimab changed TCR sequence diversity and led to clonal T-cell expansion. The paper covers the monotherapy dose-escalation part of the phase I ivuxolimab trial, which included N of about 56 patients. Points the paper makes about the study in general: Low levels of normalized T-cell clonal expansion were also seen in some patients who did not respond. Partial responders in the 0.1-3.0 mg/kg groups had among the lowest normalized peripheral clonal expansion, especially among CD8+ T cells. Which antigens the clonally expanded peripheral T cells were specific for was not determined. At doses of 0.1 to 3.0 mg/kg, clonal expansion of both CD4+ and CD8+ T cells in blood was seen between baseline and week 6. After ivuxolimab, CD8+ T cells had more expanded clones than CD4+ T cells on average.

Genomic DNA was extracted from sorted cells for sequencing of the TCRbeta CDR3 region. The immunoSEQ Assay was used for sequencing of TCRbeta CDR3 regions. This is the immuneACCESS table as TCRdb keeps it, with only in-frame sequences that have V and J called. A part of the clones is gone; compared with another copy, unresolved V genes explain less than half, and the rest is unexplained. Within this sample are 55,000 to 70,000 clones, with 90% of them counted one time only. Clones ranked in the top ten supply 1.5% to 2% of the sample. Patients with a history of autoimmune disease or receiving systemic immunosuppression were excluded from the trial. Peripheral blood for TCR sequencing was collected from all dose cohorts at baseline, on cycle 4 day 1, and on cycle 7 day 1. The samples were taken from a phase I, first-in-human, multicenter, open-label dose-escalation trial of ivuxolimab. Adults with locally advanced or metastatic head and neck squamous cell, hepatocellular, melanoma or renal cell carcinoma were enrolled in the trial. Before TCR sequencing, CD4+ T cells and CD8+ T cells from peripheral blood were sorted into separate populations.

The TCR originated in an adult with an advanced solid tumor such as melanoma, head and neck, liver or kidney cancer. The chain is assembled from TRBV7-8 and TRBJ2-3; no D gene can be assigned with confidence. Sequenced here: CD4+ or CD8+ T cells sorted from blood, sampled in a trial of the OX40 agonist ivuxolimab. CDR3 protein: CASSLESTDTQYF. The DNA sequence reads TGTGCCAGCAGCTTGGAGAGCACAGATACGCAGTATTTT.